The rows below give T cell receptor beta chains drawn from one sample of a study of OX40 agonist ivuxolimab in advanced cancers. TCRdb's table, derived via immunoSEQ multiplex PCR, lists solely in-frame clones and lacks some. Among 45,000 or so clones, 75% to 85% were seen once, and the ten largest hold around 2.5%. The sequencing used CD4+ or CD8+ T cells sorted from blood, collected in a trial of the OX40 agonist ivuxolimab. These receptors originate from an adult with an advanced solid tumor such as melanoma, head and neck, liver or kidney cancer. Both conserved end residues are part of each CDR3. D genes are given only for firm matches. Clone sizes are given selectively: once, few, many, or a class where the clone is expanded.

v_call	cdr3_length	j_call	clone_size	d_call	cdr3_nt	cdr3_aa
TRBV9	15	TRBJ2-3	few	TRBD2	TGTGCCAGCAGCGTAGCTAGCGGGCCCCCGGATACGCAGTATTTT	CASSVASGPPDTQYF
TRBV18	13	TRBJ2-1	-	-	TGTGCCAGCTCACCAATCGGGGACAATGAGCAGTTCTTC	CASSPIGDNEQFF
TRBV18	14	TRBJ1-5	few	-	TGTGCCAGCTCACAGGGGTTGGCCAATCAGCCCCAGCATTTT	CASSQGLANQPQHF
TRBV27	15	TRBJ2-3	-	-	TGTGCCAGCAGAAGAGGGGGGCTGAGCACAGATACGCAGTATTTT	CASRRGGLSTDTQYF
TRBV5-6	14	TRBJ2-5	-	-	TGTGCCAGCAGCTTGGGACTGGAGGGAGAGACCCAGTACTTC	CASSLGLEGETQYF
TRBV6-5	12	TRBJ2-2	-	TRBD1	TGTGCCAGCAGGGGACAGTTTGGGGAGCTGTTTTTT	CASRGQFGELFF
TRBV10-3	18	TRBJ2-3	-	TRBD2	TGTGCCATCAGCTCCGGGACTAGCGGTACAACTAGCACAGATACGCAGTATTTT	CAISSGTSGTTSTDTQYF
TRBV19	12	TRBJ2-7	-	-	TGTGCCAGTTCTCAGGGTAAATACGAGCAGTACTTC	CASSQGKYEQYF
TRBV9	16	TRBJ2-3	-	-	TGTGCCAGCAGCGTAGCTTGGATGGCTAGCACAGATACGCAGTATTTT	CASSVAWMASTDTQYF
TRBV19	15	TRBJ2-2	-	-	TGTGCCAGTAGTATAGAGGCGGAATCCACCGGGGAGCTGTTTTTT	CASSIEAESTGELFF
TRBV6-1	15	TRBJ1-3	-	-	TGTGCCAGCAGTATGTCTCCCAACTCTGGAAACACCATATATTTT	CASSMSPNSGNTIYF
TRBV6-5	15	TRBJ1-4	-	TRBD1	TGTGCCAGCAGTCTGACCGGGACAGGGCGAGAAAAACTGTTTTTT	CASSLTGTGREKLFF
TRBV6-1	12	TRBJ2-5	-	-	TGTGCCAGCTCTAAGGTAGGAGAGACCCAGTACTTC	CASSKVGETQYF
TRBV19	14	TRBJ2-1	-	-	TGTGCCAGTATCGCAGGGATATTCATCGTTGAGCAGTTCTTC	CASIAGIFIVEQFF
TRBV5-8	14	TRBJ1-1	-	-	TGTGCCAGCAGCCTAGGACCGCAGAACACTGAAGCTTTCTTT	CASSLGPQNTEAFF
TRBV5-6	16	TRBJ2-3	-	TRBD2	TGTGCCAGCAGCTTAAGGACTAGCGGTGGGGCAGATACGCAGTATTTT	CASSLRTSGGADTQYF
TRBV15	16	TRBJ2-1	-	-	TGTGCCACCAGCAGAGAACAGGGTTCGGCCTACAATGAGCAGTTCTTC	CATSREQGSAYNEQFF
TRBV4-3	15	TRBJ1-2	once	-	TGCGCCAGCAGCCAAGATATATCCCCTAACTATGGCTACACCTTC	CASSQDISPNYGYTF
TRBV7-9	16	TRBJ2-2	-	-	TGTGCCAGCAGCCCTCAGGGGCAATCGAACACCGGGGAGCTGTTTTTT	CASSPQGQSNTGELFF
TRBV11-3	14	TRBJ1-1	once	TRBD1	TGTGCCAGCAGAAACCCGGGACAGGTGTATGAAGCTTTCTTT	CASRNPGQVYEAFF
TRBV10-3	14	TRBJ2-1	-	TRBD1	TGTGCCATCAGTGGGGGGACAGGGATGAATGAGCAGTTCTTC	CAISGGTGMNEQFF
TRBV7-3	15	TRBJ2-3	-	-	TGTGCCAGCAGCTTGTCGTCGGGGAACACAGATACGCAGTATTTT	CASSLSSGNTDTQYF
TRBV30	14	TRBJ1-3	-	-	TGTGCCTGGAGTGTAACAGGTTCTGGAAACACCATATATTTT	CAWSVTGSGNTIYF